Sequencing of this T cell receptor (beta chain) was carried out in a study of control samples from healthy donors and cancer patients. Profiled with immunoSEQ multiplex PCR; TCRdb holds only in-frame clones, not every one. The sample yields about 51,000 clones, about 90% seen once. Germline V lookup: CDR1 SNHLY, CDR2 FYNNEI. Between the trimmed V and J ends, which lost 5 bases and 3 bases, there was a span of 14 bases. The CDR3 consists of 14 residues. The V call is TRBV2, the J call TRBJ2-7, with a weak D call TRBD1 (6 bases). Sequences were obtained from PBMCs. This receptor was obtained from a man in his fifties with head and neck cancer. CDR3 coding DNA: TGTGCCAGCAGTCCAGGGACACTGGTCTACGAGCAGTACTTC. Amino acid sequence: CASSPGTLVYEQYF. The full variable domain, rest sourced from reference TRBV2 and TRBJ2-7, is EPEVTQTPSHQVTQMGQEVILRCVPISNHLYFYWYRQILGQKVEFLVSFYNNEISEKSEIFDDQFSVERPDGSNFTLKIRSTKLEDSAMYFCASSPGTLVYEQYFGPGTRLTVT.